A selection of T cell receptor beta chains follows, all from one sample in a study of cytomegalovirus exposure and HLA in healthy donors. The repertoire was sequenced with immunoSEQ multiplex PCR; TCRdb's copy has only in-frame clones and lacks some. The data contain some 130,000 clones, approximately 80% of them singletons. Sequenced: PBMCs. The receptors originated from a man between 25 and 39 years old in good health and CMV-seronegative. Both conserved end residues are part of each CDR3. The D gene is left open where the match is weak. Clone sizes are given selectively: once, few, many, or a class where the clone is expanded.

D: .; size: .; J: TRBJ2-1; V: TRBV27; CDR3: CASSFSGSSSYNEQFF; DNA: TGTGCCAGCAGTTTCTCTGGCTCAAGCTCCTACAATGAGCAGTTCTTC
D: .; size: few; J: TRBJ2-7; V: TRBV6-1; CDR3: CASSEAISYEQYF; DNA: TGTGCCAGCAGTGAAGCCATCTCCTACGAGCAGTACTTC
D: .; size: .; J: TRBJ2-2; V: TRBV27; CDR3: CASSLGYGFSSWNTGELFF; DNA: TGTGCCAGCAGTTTAGGATACGGGTTCAGTTCGTGGAACACCGGGGAGCTGTTTTTT
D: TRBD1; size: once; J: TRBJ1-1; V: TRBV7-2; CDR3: CASKLGSGQANTEAFF; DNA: TGTGCCAGCAAGCTTGGATCGGGACAGGCGAACACTGAAGCTTTCTTT
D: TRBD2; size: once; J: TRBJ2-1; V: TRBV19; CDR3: CASSILWLAGDNEQFF; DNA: TGTGCCAGTAGTATTCTCTGGCTAGCGGGAGATAATGAGCAGTTCTTC
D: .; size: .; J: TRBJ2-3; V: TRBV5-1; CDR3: CASCKDGGSTDTQYF; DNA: TGCGCCAGCTGCAAAGACGGGGGAAGCACAGATACGCAGTATTTT
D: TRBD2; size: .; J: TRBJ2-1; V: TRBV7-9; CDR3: CASSLLAGVYNEQFF; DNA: TGTGCCAGCAGCTTACTCGCGGGAGTTTACAATGAGCAGTTCTTC
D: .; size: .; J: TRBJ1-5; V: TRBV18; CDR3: CASSPGTYNQPQHF; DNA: TGTGCCAGCTCACCGGGGACATATAATCAGCCCCAGCATTTT
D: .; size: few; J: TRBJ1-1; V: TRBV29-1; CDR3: CSVDGNTEAFF; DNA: TGCAGCGTTGACGGGAACACTGAAGCTTTCTTT
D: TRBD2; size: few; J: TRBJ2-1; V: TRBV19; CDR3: CATKSGANRNEQFF; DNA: TGTGCAACCAAGAGCGGGGCGAATAGGAATGAGCAGTTCTTC
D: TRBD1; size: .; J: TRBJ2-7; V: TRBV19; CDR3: CASSLRTGGRYEQYF; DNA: TGTGCCAGTAGTCTCCGGACAGGGGGGCGATACGAGCAGTACTTC
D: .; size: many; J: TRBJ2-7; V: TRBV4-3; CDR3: CASSQDQGSGSYEQYF; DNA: TGCGCCAGCAGCCAAGATCAGGGTAGCGGCTCCTACGAGCAGTACTTC
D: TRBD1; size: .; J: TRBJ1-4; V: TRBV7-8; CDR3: CASSEGTGHTEKLFF; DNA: TGTGCCAGCAGCGAGGGGACAGGGCATACGGAAAAACTGTTTTTT
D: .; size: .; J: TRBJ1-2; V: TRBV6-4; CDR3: CASSDSKGLGYTF; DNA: TGTGCCAGCAGTGACTCGAAGGGGCTTGGCTACACCTTC
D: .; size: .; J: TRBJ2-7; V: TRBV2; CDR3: CASNLRTVDPYEQYF; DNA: TGTGCCAGCAACTTGAGGACAGTGGATCCCTACGAGCAGTACTTC
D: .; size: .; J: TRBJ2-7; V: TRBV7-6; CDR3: CASSLWGQADPLYEQYF; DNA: TGTGCCAGCAGCTTATGGGGGCAGGCCGACCCCCTCTACGAGCAGTACTTC
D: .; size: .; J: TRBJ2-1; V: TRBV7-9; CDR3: CASSLGSLANEQFF; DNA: TGTGCCAGCAGCTTAGGTAGTCTAGCCAATGAGCAGTTCTTC
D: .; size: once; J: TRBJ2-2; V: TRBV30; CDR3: CAWNPGTGELFF; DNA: TGTGCCTGGAACCCAGGCACCGGGGAGCTGTTTTTT
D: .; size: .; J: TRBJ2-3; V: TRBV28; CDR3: CASSFPGVTDTQYF; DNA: TGTGCCAGCAGTTTCCCAGGGGTCACAGATACGCAGTATTTT
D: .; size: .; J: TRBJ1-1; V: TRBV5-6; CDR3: CASSLVVGQGVPNTEAFF; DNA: TGTGCCAGCAGCTTGGTAGTTGGGCAGGGCGTGCCGAACACTGAAGCTTTCTTT
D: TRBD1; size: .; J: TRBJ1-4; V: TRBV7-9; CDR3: CSSSRDSEKLFF; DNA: TGTTCCAGCAGCAGGGACAGTGAAAAACTGTTTTTT
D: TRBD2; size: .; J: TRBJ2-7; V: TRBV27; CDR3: CASSFSTSGTYEQYF; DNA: TGTGCCAGCAGTTTCTCGACTAGCGGGACCTACGAGCAGTACTTC
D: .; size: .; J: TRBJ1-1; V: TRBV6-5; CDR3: CASSVHRDTEAFF; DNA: TGTGCCAGCAGTGTGCACCGGGACACTGAAGCTTTCTTT
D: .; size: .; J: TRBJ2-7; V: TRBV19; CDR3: CASSRTSGGYEQYF; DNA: TGTGCCAGTAGTAGGACCTCCGGGGGCTACGAGCAGTACTTC
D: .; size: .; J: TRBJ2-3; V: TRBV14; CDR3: CASSASGDTQYF; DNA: TGTGCCAGCAGCGCCTCGGGAGATACGCAGTATTTT
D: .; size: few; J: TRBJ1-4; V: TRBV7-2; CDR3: CASSPQGPTQEKLFF; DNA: TGTGCCAGCAGCCCCCAGGGGCCAACTCAGGAAAAACTGTTTTTT
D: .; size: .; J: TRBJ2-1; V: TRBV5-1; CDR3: CASRLPGSSYNEQFF; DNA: TGCGCCAGTCGCCTACCTGGGAGCTCCTACAATGAGCAGTTCTTC
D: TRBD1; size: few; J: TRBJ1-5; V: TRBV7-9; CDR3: CASSLGQGGQPQHF; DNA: TGTGCCAGCAGCTTAGGGCAGGGGGGTCAGCCCCAGCATTTT
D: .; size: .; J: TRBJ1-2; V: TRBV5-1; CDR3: CASSLVRDGYTF; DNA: TGCGCCAGCAGCCTCGTCCGGGATGGCTACACCTTC
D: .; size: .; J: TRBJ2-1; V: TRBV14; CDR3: CASSRQVYNEQFF; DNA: TGTGCCAGCAGCAGGCAGGTCTACAATGAGCAGTTCTTC